These 2 T cell receptor beta chains originate from one sample sequenced in a study of cytomegalovirus exposure and HLA in healthy donors. Profiled with immunoSEQ multiplex PCR; TCRdb holds only in-frame clones, not every one. Among 140,000 or so clones listed, 80% to 95% were seen once. The specimen sequenced was PBMCs. Source of these receptors: a man between 18 and 35 years old in good health and CMV-seronegative.

The J gene is TRBJ2-5, the V gene TRBV9, with 15 bases fitting TRBD2. This CDR3 is 24 amino acids long. Germline trimming cut 0 bases from V and 3 bases from J; bases unmatched to any gene: 24. From germline, CDR1 is SGDLS and CDR2 YYNGEE. The CDR3 nucleotides read TGTGCCAGCAGCGTAGAGGGCGTGGTCCTGGGACTAGCGGGAGGCAGAGGGAGTGAAGAGACCCAGTACTTC. Protein: CASSVEGVVLGLAGGRGSEETQYF.

This chain joins TRBV7-8 and TRBJ1-6; TRBD1 agrees at 7 bases. V lost 0 bases, J lost 8 bases, and 7 bases stayed unmatched. CDR1 and CDR2 from the germline V gene are SGHVS and FQNEAQ. CDR3 length: 16 residues. CDR3: CASSLAGGTADSPLHF. As DNA, the CDR3 is TGTGCCAGCAGCTTAGCAGGAGGGACAGCCGATTCACCCCTCCACTTT.